This is a list of T cell receptor beta chains from one sample in a study of cytomegalovirus exposure and HLA in healthy donors. TCRdb's table, derived via immunoSEQ multiplex PCR, lists solely in-frame clones and lacks some. This sample has about 57,000 clones, with 65% to 90% found just once. The source material was PBMCs. Every receptor here comes from a man younger than 40 in good health and CMV-seronegative. Each CDR3 is given with its conserved first and last residue. The D gene is left open where the match is weak. Rows give clone size only sometimes, using once, few, many, or a class for an expanded clone.

j_call: TRBJ1-3; clone_size: .; d_call: .; v_call: TRBV4-3; cdr3_aa: CASSQERDSGNTIYF; cdr3_nt: TGCGCCAGCAGCCAAGAGCGGGACTCTGGAAACACCATATATTTT
j_call: TRBJ2-1; clone_size: .; d_call: .; v_call: TRBV27; cdr3_aa: CASSLSSAASSYNEQFF; cdr3_nt: TGTGCCAGCAGTTTATCCTCCGCCGCTAGCTCCTACAATGAGCAGTTCTTC
j_call: TRBJ1-4; clone_size: .; d_call: .; v_call: TRBV19; cdr3_aa: CASSAPGAGNEKLFF; cdr3_nt: TGTGCCAGTAGTGCACCGGGAGCTGGGAATGAAAAACTGTTTTTT
j_call: TRBJ2-1; clone_size: .; d_call: .; v_call: TRBV15; cdr3_aa: CATSGQTPGGTLGEQFF; cdr3_nt: TGTGCCACCAGCGGACAGACCCCCGGCGGAACTTTAGGTGAGCAGTTCTTC
j_call: TRBJ1-6; clone_size: .; d_call: .; v_call: TRBV7-9; cdr3_aa: CASSLTGSSPLHF; cdr3_nt: TGTGCCAGCAGCTTAACAGGGAGTTCACCCCTCCACTTT
j_call: TRBJ1-3; clone_size: .; d_call: .; v_call: TRBV5-6; cdr3_aa: CASSSRGLVRNTIYF; cdr3_nt: TGTGCCAGCAGCTCCCGGGGATTAGTCCGAAACACCATATATTTT
j_call: TRBJ2-3; clone_size: .; d_call: TRBD2; v_call: TRBV5-4; cdr3_aa: CASSVGLAGALGPTDTQYF; cdr3_nt: TGTGCCAGCAGCGTGGGACTAGCGGGCGCCCTTGGGCCGACAGATACGCAGTATTTT
j_call: TRBJ2-1; clone_size: .; d_call: TRBD2; v_call: TRBV9; cdr3_aa: CASSVDGGKGNEQFF; cdr3_nt: TGTGCCAGCAGCGTAGACGGGGGGAAAGGCAATGAGCAGTTCTTC
j_call: TRBJ2-3; clone_size: .; d_call: TRBD2; v_call: TRBV18; cdr3_aa: CASSPNSGSWTDTQYF; cdr3_nt: TGTGCCAGCTCACCAAATAGCGGGAGCTGGACAGATACGCAGTATTTT
j_call: TRBJ2-1; clone_size: .; d_call: .; v_call: TRBV2; cdr3_aa: CASSDPQGTYNEQFF; cdr3_nt: TGTGCCAGCAGTGACCCACAGGGAACCTACAATGAGCAGTTCTTC
j_call: TRBJ2-7; clone_size: .; d_call: TRBD2; v_call: TRBV5-1; cdr3_aa: CASSLLAGFTYEQYF; cdr3_nt: TGCGCCAGCAGCTTGTTAGCGGGGTTTACCTACGAGCAGTACTTC
j_call: TRBJ2-7; clone_size: .; d_call: .; v_call: TRBV7-8; cdr3_aa: CASSLATGSYEQYF; cdr3_nt: TGTGCCAGCAGCTTAGCGACGGGGTCATACGAGCAGTACTTC
j_call: TRBJ2-7; clone_size: few; d_call: TRBD1; v_call: TRBV6-1; cdr3_aa: CASRGPDRESHEQYF; cdr3_nt: TGTGCCAGCAGGGGACCTGACAGGGAGTCTCACGAGCAGTACTTC
j_call: TRBJ1-2; clone_size: .; d_call: TRBD1; v_call: TRBV7-6; cdr3_aa: CASSSGTGAASGGYTF; cdr3_nt: TGTGCCAGCAGTTCCGGGACAGGGGCCGCGTCGGGAGGCTACACCTTC
j_call: TRBJ1-2; clone_size: .; d_call: .; v_call: TRBV6-5; cdr3_aa: CASSYRPTESNYGYTF; cdr3_nt: TGTGCCAGCAGTTACCGACCGACAGAATCTAACTATGGCTACACCTTC
j_call: TRBJ1-3; clone_size: .; d_call: .; v_call: TRBV6-6; cdr3_aa: CASDSYSGNTIYF; cdr3_nt: TGTGCCAGTGACAGCTACTCTGGAAACACCATATATTTT
j_call: TRBJ2-6; clone_size: .; d_call: .; v_call: TRBV6-1; cdr3_aa: CATRVAGANVLTF; cdr3_nt: TGTGCCACCCGGGTGGCAGGGGCCAACGTCCTGACTTTC
j_call: TRBJ2-3; clone_size: .; d_call: TRBD2; v_call: TRBV9; cdr3_aa: CASSRAGGPGTDTQYF; cdr3_nt: TGTGCCAGCAGCAGAGCGGGGGGCCCCGGCACAGATACGCAGTATTTT
j_call: TRBJ2-5; clone_size: few; d_call: TRBD1; v_call: TRBV6-5; cdr3_aa: CASSYSTGLQETQYF; cdr3_nt: TGTGCCAGCAGTTACTCGACAGGGCTCCAAGAGACCCAGTACTTC
j_call: TRBJ2-7; clone_size: .; d_call: .; v_call: TRBV7-9; cdr3_aa: CASSSQYYEQYF; cdr3_nt: TGTGCCAGCAGCTCCCAGTACTACGAGCAGTACTTC
j_call: TRBJ2-6; clone_size: .; d_call: TRBD1; v_call: TRBV19; cdr3_aa: CASSILGTGASGANVLTF; cdr3_nt: TGTGCCAGTAGTATCCTTGGGACAGGGGCCTCTGGGGCCAACGTCCTGACTTTC
j_call: TRBJ1-4; clone_size: .; d_call: .; v_call: TRBV18; cdr3_aa: CASSPERANEKLFF; cdr3_nt: TGTGCCAGCTCACCAGAGAGGGCTAATGAAAAACTGTTTTTT
j_call: TRBJ1-1; clone_size: .; d_call: .; v_call: TRBV2; cdr3_aa: CASSGGGNTEAFF; cdr3_nt: TGTGCCAGCAGTGGGGGCGGGAACACTGAAGCTTTCTTT
j_call: TRBJ2-1; clone_size: .; d_call: TRBD2; v_call: TRBV7-9; cdr3_aa: CASSLAGTSWGNEQFF; cdr3_nt: TGTGCCAGCAGCTTAGCCGGGACTAGCTGGGGCAATGAGCAGTTCTTC
j_call: TRBJ2-7; clone_size: .; d_call: TRBD2; v_call: TRBV5-4; cdr3_aa: CASSWGTSGRGNEQYF; cdr3_nt: TGTGCCAGCAGCTGGGGGACTAGCGGGAGGGGGAACGAGCAGTACTTC
j_call: TRBJ2-1; clone_size: .; d_call: TRBD1; v_call: TRBV5-1; cdr3_aa: CASSLASGTGGNEQFF; cdr3_nt: TGCGCCAGCAGCTTGGCATCCGGGACAGGGGGCAATGAGCAGTTCTTC
j_call: TRBJ1-5; clone_size: .; d_call: TRBD1; v_call: TRBV7-8; cdr3_aa: CASSLAINRGDQPQHF; cdr3_nt: TGTGCCAGCAGCTTAGCCATCAACAGGGGGGATCAGCCCCAGCATTTT
j_call: TRBJ2-1; clone_size: .; d_call: TRBD1; v_call: TRBV7-9; cdr3_aa: CASSPFRDRLNNEQFF; cdr3_nt: TGTGCCAGCAGCCCCTTCCGGGACAGGTTGAACAATGAGCAGTTCTTC
j_call: TRBJ2-1; clone_size: .; d_call: TRBD1; v_call: TRBV7-3; cdr3_aa: CASSSDRVSYNEQFF; cdr3_nt: TGTGCCAGCAGCTCCGACAGGGTCTCCTACAATGAGCAGTTCTTC
j_call: TRBJ2-7; clone_size: .; d_call: TRBD1; v_call: TRBV9; cdr3_aa: CASSADRGTYEQYF; cdr3_nt: TGTGCCAGCAGCGCGGACAGGGGTACCTACGAGCAGTACTTC
j_call: TRBJ2-3; clone_size: .; d_call: TRBD2; v_call: TRBV27; cdr3_aa: CASRAGTSGTDTQYF; cdr3_nt: TGTGCCAGCAGAGCCGGGACTAGCGGCACAGATACGCAGTATTTT
j_call: TRBJ2-3; clone_size: .; d_call: TRBD2; v_call: TRBV30; cdr3_aa: CAWKGLAGGFRFTDTQYF; cdr3_nt: TGTGCCTGGAAGGGACTAGCGGGAGGGTTTCGCTTTACAGATACGCAGTATTTT
j_call: TRBJ2-7; clone_size: .; d_call: .; v_call: TRBV14; cdr3_aa: CASSQDLGAYEQYF; cdr3_nt: TGTGCCAGCAGCCAAGATCTGGGAGCCTACGAGCAGTACTTC
j_call: TRBJ2-3; clone_size: .; d_call: .; v_call: TRBV19; cdr3_aa: CASSITTGTDTQYF; cdr3_nt: TGTGCCAGTAGTATAACAACGGGGACAGATACGCAGTATTTT
j_call: TRBJ2-5; clone_size: .; d_call: .; v_call: TRBV2; cdr3_aa: CASTEVETQYF; cdr3_nt: TGTGCCAGCACCGAGGTAGAGACCCAGTACTTC
j_call: TRBJ2-3; clone_size: .; d_call: .; v_call: TRBV7-2; cdr3_aa: CASSPGGDTQYF; cdr3_nt: TGTGCCAGCAGCCCCGGGGGAGATACGCAGTATTTT
j_call: TRBJ1-2; clone_size: .; d_call: .; v_call: TRBV9; cdr3_aa: CASSVGGVDGYTF; cdr3_nt: TGTGCCAGCAGCGTGGGGGGTGTAGATGGCTACACCTTC
j_call: TRBJ1-1; clone_size: .; d_call: .; v_call: TRBV7-9; cdr3_aa: CSSSLGTLAAFF; cdr3_nt: TGTTCCAGCAGCCTGGGGACTCTGGCGGCTTTCTTT
j_call: TRBJ2-5; clone_size: .; d_call: TRBD2; v_call: TRBV7-3; cdr3_aa: CASSLAGQGTQYF; cdr3_nt: TGTGCCAGCAGCCTAGCGGGTCAGGGGACCCAGTACTTC
j_call: TRBJ2-1; clone_size: few; d_call: TRBD1; v_call: TRBV2; cdr3_aa: CASSALGQGIVNEQFF; cdr3_nt: TGTGCCAGCAGTGCCCTCGGACAGGGAATCGTCAATGAGCAGTTCTTC
j_call: TRBJ1-5; clone_size: .; d_call: .; v_call: TRBV4-1; cdr3_aa: CASSQDLDQPQHF; cdr3_nt: TGCGCCAGCAGCCAAGATCTAGATCAGCCCCAGCATTTT
j_call: TRBJ1-1; clone_size: .; d_call: .; v_call: TRBV10-3; cdr3_aa: CAISESDTEAFF; cdr3_nt: TGTGCCATCAGTGAGTCCGACACTGAAGCTTTCTTT
j_call: TRBJ1-1; clone_size: once; d_call: TRBD1; v_call: TRBV5-8; cdr3_aa: CASSADRGTEAFF; cdr3_nt: TGTGCCAGCAGCGCGGACAGGGGAACTGAAGCTTTCTTT
j_call: TRBJ2-7; clone_size: few; d_call: .; v_call: TRBV10-1; cdr3_aa: CASSRGSSEQYF; cdr3_nt: TGCGCCAGCTCTAGGGGTTCCTCCGAGCAGTACTTC
j_call: TRBJ2-2; clone_size: .; d_call: .; v_call: TRBV9; cdr3_aa: CASSVGTGVRTGELFF; cdr3_nt: TGTGCCAGCAGCGTAGGAACGGGAGTGAGGACCGGGGAGCTGTTTTTT
j_call: TRBJ2-1; clone_size: .; d_call: TRBD2; v_call: TRBV10-1; cdr3_aa: CASSEPPSGRITYNEQFF; cdr3_nt: TGCGCCAGCAGTGAGCCTCCTAGCGGGAGGATCACCTACAATGAGCAGTTCTTC
j_call: TRBJ1-6; clone_size: .; d_call: .; v_call: TRBV6-5; cdr3_aa: CASSRTENNSPLHF; cdr3_nt: TGTGCCAGCAGCAGGACAGAGAATAATTCACCCCTCCACTTT
j_call: TRBJ2-2; clone_size: .; d_call: TRBD1; v_call: TRBV10-3; cdr3_aa: CAISEGTGYTGELFF; cdr3_nt: TGTGCCATCAGTGAGGGGACAGGGTACACCGGGGAGCTGTTTTTT
j_call: TRBJ2-7; clone_size: .; d_call: TRBD1; v_call: TRBV27; cdr3_aa: CASSPLPGQSAYEQYF; cdr3_nt: TGTGCCAGCAGTCCCCTCCCGGGACAGTCTGCCTACGAGCAGTACTTC
j_call: TRBJ2-5; clone_size: .; d_call: TRBD2; v_call: TRBV5-1; cdr3_aa: CASSSGLAGGPGQETQYF; cdr3_nt: TGCGCCAGCAGCTCCGGACTAGCGGGGGGGCCAGGCCAAGAGACCCAGTACTTC
j_call: TRBJ2-2; clone_size: .; d_call: .; v_call: TRBV6-5; cdr3_aa: CASSHTYRDTGELFF; cdr3_nt: TGTGCCAGCAGCCACACTTACAGGGACACCGGGGAGCTGTTTTTT
j_call: TRBJ2-2; clone_size: .; d_call: TRBD1; v_call: TRBV7-6; cdr3_aa: CASSPTPVDRDYTGELFF; cdr3_nt: TGTGCCAGCAGCCCAACACCGGTGGACAGGGATTACACCGGGGAGCTGTTTTTT
j_call: TRBJ2-5; clone_size: .; d_call: .; v_call: TRBV7-2; cdr3_aa: CASSSSMGRGETQYF; cdr3_nt: TGTGCCAGCAGCTCCTCTATGGGGAGGGGGGAGACCCAGTACTTC
j_call: TRBJ1-5; clone_size: once; d_call: .; v_call: TRBV5-6; cdr3_aa: CASSLGGIYSNQPQHF; cdr3_nt: TGTGCCAGCAGCTTGGGCGGGATCTATAGCAATCAGCCCCAGCATTTT
j_call: TRBJ2-7; clone_size: .; d_call: TRBD1; v_call: TRBV27; cdr3_aa: CASSGTGGLEQYF; cdr3_nt: TGTGCCAGCAGCGGGACAGGGGGACTCGAGCAGTACTTC
j_call: TRBJ2-1; clone_size: .; d_call: TRBD1; v_call: TRBV7-2; cdr3_aa: CASRRAGTGSYNEQFF; cdr3_nt: TGTGCCAGCAGGCGCGCCGGGACAGGGTCCTACAATGAGCAGTTCTTC
j_call: TRBJ2-3; clone_size: .; d_call: .; v_call: TRBV5-1; cdr3_aa: CASSLARSASTDTQYF; cdr3_nt: TGCGCCAGCAGCTTAGCGAGGAGCGCTAGCACAGATACGCAGTATTTT